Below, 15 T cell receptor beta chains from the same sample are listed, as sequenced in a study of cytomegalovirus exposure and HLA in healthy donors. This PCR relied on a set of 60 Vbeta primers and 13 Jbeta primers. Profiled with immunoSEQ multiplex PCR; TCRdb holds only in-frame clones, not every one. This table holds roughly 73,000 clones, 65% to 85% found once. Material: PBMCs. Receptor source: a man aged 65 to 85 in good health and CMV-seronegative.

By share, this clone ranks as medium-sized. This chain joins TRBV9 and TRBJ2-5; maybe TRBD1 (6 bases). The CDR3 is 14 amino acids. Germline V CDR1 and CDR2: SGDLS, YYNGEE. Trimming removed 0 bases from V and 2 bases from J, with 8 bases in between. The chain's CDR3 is CASSVEGQQETQYF. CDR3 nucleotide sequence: TGTGCCAGCAGCGTAGAAGGACAGCAAGAGACCCAGTACTTC.

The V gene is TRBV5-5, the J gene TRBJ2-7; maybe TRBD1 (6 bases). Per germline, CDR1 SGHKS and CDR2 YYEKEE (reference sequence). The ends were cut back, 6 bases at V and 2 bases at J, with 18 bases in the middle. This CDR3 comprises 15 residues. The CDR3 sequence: CASTQRGSGPYEQYF. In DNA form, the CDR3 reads TGTGCCAGCACCCAAAGGGGGTCAGGACCCTACGAGCAGTACTTC.

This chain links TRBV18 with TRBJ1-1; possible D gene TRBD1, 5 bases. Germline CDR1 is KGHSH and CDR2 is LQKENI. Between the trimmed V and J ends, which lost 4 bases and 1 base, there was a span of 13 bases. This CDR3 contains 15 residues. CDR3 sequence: CASSLTGDRNTEAFF. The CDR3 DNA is TGTGCCAGCTCACTAACCGGCGACAGGAACACTGAAGCTTTCTTT.

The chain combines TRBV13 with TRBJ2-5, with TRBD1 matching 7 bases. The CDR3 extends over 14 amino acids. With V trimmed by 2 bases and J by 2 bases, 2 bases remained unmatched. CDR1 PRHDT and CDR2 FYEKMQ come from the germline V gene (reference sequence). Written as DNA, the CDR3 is TGTGCCAGCAGCTTAACCAGGGGGCAAGAGACCCAGTACTTC. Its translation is CASSLTRGQETQYF.

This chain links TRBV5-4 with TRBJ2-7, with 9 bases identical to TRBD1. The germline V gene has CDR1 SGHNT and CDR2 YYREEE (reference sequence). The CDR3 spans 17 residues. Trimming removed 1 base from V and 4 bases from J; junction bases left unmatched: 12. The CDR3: CASSLSPGDRDRYEQYF. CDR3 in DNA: TGTGCCAGCAGCTTGAGCCCCGGGGACAGGGACCGTTACGAGCAGTACTTC.

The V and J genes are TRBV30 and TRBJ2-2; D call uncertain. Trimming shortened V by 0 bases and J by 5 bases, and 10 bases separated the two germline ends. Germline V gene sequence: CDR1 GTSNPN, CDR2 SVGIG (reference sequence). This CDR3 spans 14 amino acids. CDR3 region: CAWSVIRSTGELFF. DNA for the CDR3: TGTGCCTGGAGTGTAATTAGAAGTACCGGGGAGCTGTTTTTT.

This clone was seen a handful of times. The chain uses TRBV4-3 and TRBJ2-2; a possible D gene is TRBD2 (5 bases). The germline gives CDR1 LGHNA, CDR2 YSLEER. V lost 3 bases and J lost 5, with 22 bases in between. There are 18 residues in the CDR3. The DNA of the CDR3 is TGCGCCAGCAGCCAGGATTATTCTAGAGCCCCGGGGACCGGGGAGCTGTTTTTT. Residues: CASSQDYSRAPGTGELFF.

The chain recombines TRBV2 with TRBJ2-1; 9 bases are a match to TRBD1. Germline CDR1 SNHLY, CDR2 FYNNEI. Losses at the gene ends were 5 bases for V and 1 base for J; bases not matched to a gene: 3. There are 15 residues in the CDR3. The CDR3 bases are TGTGCCAGCAGTTCGACAGGGGGATCCTACAATGAGCAGTTCTTC. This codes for CASSSTGGSYNEQFF.

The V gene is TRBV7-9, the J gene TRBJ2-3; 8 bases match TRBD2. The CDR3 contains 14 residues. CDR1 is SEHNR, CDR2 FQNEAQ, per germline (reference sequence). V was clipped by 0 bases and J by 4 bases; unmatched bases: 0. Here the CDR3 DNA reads TGTGCCAGCAGCTTAGCCGGGGGGGCAGATACGCAGTATTTT. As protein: CASSLAGGADTQYF.

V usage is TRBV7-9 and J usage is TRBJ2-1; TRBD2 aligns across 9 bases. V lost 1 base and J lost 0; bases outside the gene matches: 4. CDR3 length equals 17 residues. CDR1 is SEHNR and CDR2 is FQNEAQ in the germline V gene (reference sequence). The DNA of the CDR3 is TGTGCCAGCAGCTTAGGGCGGGGGGGACGCTCCTACAATGAGCAGTTCTTC. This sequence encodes CASSLGRGGRSYNEQFF.

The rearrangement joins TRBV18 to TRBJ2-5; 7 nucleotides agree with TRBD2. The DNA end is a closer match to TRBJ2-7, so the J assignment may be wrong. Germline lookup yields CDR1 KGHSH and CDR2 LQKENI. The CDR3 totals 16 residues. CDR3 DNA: TGTGCCAGCTCACCATTCCTAGCGGAAGAATCCTACGAGCAGTACTTC. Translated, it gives CASSPFLAEESYEQYF.

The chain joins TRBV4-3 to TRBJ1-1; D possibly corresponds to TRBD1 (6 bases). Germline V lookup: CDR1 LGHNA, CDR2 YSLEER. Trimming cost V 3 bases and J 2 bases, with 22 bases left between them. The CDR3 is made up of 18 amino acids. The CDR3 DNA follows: TGCGCCAGCAGCCAGGGGGACACTTGGGTAGGTGGTAACACTGAAGCTTTCTTT. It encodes CASSQGDTWVGGNTEAFF.

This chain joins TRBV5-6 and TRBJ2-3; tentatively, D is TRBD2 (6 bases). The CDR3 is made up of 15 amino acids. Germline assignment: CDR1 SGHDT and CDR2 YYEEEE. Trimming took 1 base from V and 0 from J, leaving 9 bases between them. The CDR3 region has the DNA TGTGCCAGCAGCTTGTGGGGGGATAGCACAGATACGCAGTATTTT. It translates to CASSLWGDSTDTQYF.

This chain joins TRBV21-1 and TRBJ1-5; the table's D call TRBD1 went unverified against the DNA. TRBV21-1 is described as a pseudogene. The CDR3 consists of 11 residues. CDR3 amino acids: CAGGRCQPQHF. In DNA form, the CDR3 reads TGTGCAGGGGGACGATGTCAGCCCCAGCATTTT.

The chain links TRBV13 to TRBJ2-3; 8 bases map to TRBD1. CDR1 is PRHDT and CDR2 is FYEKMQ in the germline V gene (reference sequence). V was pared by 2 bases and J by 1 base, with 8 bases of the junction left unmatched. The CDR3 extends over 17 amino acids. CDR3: CASSLRQGQSGTDTQYF. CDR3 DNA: TGTGCCAGCAGCTTAAGACAGGGGCAATCCGGCACAGATACGCAGTATTTT.